Included here is one T cell receptor (beta chain) sequence, with context. This clonotype has just a few counts. The antigen it binds to is not known. No per-base quality is available; no much larger clone lies one base away. Any patient with an uncontrolled infection, another autoimmune disease, pregnancy or lactation was excluded. Diagnoses were based on clinical symptoms, serum thyroxine and TRAb, thyroid ultrasound and orbital computed tomography. Total RNA was extracted with Trizol reagent, and quality was checked on an Agilent 2100 Bioanalyzer. Trimming costs V 5 bases and J 2 bases, and their ends lie 10 bases apart. There are 13 amino acids in the CDR3, from cysteine to phenylalanine inclusive. Here the CDR3 DNA is all that survives: 39 bases in frame from base 1. From the germline V gene, CDR1 is SGHNT and CDR2 is YENEEA. This record belongs to a study of T cells in Graves' hyperthyroidism and ophthalmopathy (dated by TCRdb to the late 2010s). Notes on the research overall: TCR V-J signatures able to tell the groups apart were searched for in a discovery cohort of more than 90 patients, of whom roughly 42 had Graves' ophthalmopathy and around 56 had stable Graves' hyperthyroidism. An independent validation cohort of under 20 hyperthyroidism patients and approximately 15 patients who later progressed to ophthalmopathy tested prospective prediction of ophthalmopathy. The roughly 100 discovery patients were randomly divided into training and test sets at a 7:3 ratio. The study also compared thyroid tissue and blood T-cell repertoires from five or six Graves' hyperthyroidism patients. Once sampling was done, hyperthyroidism patients were given methimazole at a starting dose of 30 mg daily, whereas ophthalmopathy patients were given high-dose intravenous methylprednisolone. The paper reports TCR Vbeta CDR3 sequencing of fewer than 150 peripheral blood samples: around 45 ophthalmopathy, around 80 hyperthyroidism and approximately 17 progressor patients.

Study-level results and caveats: Most expanded thyroid clonotypes (frequency above 0.001) were also found in blood, which suggests that blood repertoires may mirror thyroid immune responses. A 13 V-J signature model separated ophthalmopathy from stable hyperthyroidism, with over 85% sensitivity and roughly 81% specificity in cross-validation and 80%/75% in testing. During validation, the model predicted progression to ophthalmopathy a median of around 7 months ahead of onset, with around 70% sensitivity and 72.22% specificity. No statistical method was used to fix the sample size in advance, and group allocation was not hidden from the investigators.

The TCR beta CDR3 regions were amplified from RNA transcripts. A first-round RT-PCR of the TCR CDR3 used the HTBI primer set with the Qiagen OneStep RT-PCR kit. The libraries were constructed in a second round of multiplex PCR and then size-selected and purified. Paired-end sequencing of the libraries was performed with 100 bp reads on an Illumina HiSeq2000. The study's processing was this. Raw data were processed with SOAPnuke, discarding reads with adapters, uncalled bases, mean Phred below 15, or no exact constant-primer or identifier match. COPE v1.2.5 was used to merge high-quality paired reads, and clonotypes were defined as unique nucleotide sequences. MiTCR v1.1 was used to align clonotypes to the IMGT TRBV, TRBD and TRBJ reference segments. Only V-J combinations with frequency above 0.0001, covering about 99% of repertoires, were analysed. A TCS score was defined as the ratio between F50 (clonal expansion) and ExV (chaos), using BLOSUM62-based TCRdist between CDR3 peptides within each V-J. Welch's t-statistics and random forest reduced 500 to 650 V-J features to 13, which were used in a naive Bayes classifier (R e1071). Thyroid-blood repertoire similarity was quantified with the Morisita-Horn index. TCRdb reworked the public reads: Q25 trimming with fastp, MiXCR clone assembly, productive beta chains retained. Entries that share a CDR3 protein sequence are merged under the most common genes and DNA. The V and J calls reflect TCRdb's pipeline rather than the authors' work. The sample table lists around 600,000 distinct CDR3 sequences, 45% of them with a count of one. The ten most abundant clones make up about 7% of the sample.

The source is an adult man with Graves' disease, either hyperthyroidism or ophthalmopathy (not recorded which). The sequencing input was peripheral blood or thyroid tissue (not recorded which). The chain couples TRBV11-3 to TRBJ2-7; the D gene is not confidently resolved. Here is the DNA: TGTGCCAGCAGCCCTAATCATCCCTACGAGCAGTACTTC. Its protein is CASSPNHPYEQYF.